The T cell receptor (beta chain) described here comes from a study of T-cell reconstitution after alpha-beta-depleted transplantation in children. During its preparation, the TCRbeta library received unique molecular identifiers. TCRdb called the PCR reads again in MiXCR, with one record for every CDR3 protein. The data hold about 500,000 distinct CDR3 sequences, with approximately 32% observed a single time. The CDR3 totals 12 residues. The V and J ends lost 5 bases and 7 bases respectively, with 12 bases between them. Looked up from germline, CDR1 is SQVTM and CDR2 is ANQGSEA. This TCR came from a human donor who donated a stem cell graft to a child with aplastic anemia. J is TRBJ2-1 and V is TRBV29-1; D is undetermined. The material was PBMCs from the stem cell graft donor, obtained from the stem cell graft. For the CDR3, the DNA is TGCAGCGTTCCCGTCGCCGGGAATGAGCAGTTCTTC. Residues: CSVPVAGNEQFF.